This T cell receptor beta chain appears in the sequencing data of a study of blood T cell repertoires in COVID-19. The overall study: Samples taken during acute and convalescent COVID-19 were collected in the United States, Italy and Spain. T cells, B-cell-depleted T cells, or PBMCs provided the cDNA or gDNA that served as material.

The sample holds one count of this clone. Seattle patients were enrolled during active infection and followed longitudinally. As processed by the authors: Quantification of nucleated cells was approximated via reference gene primer amplification. TCRdb's copy holds only in-frame clones and misses some; the assay was immunoSEQ multiplex PCR. That table furnishes V, J and clone size, whereas the DNA furnished D and trimming. Of about 270,000 clones listed, about 91% were seen once; the top ten hold approximately 2.6%. The receptor's source is a person aged 18 to 35 with COVID-19, enrolled during active disease. The sequencing sample was made of peripheral blood.

The CDR3 bases are TGTGCCAGCAGTGTAGTGTCCTCCGGGACTCCCTTCCGGACGGAGCAGTACTTC. Protein: CASSVVSSGTPFRTEQYF. This chain uses TRBV6-1 with TRBJ2-7; D is perhaps TRBD2 (6 bases). The CDR3 covers 18 residues. V was pared by 4 bases and J by 7 bases, with 29 bases between. Germline V lookup: CDR1 MNHNS, CDR2 SASEGT.